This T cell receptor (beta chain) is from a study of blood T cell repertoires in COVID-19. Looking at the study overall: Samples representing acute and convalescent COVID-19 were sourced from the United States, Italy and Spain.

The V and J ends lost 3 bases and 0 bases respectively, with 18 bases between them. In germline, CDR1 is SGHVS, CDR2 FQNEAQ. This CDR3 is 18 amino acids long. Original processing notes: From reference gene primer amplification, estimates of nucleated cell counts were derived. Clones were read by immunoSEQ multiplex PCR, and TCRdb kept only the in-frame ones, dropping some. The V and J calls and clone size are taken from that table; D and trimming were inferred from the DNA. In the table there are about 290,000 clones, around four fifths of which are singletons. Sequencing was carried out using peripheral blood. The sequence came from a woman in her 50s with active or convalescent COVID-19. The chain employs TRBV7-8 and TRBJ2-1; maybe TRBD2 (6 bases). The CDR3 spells CASSFSPGVGRSYNEQFF. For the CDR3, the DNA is TGTGCCAGCAGCTTCTCCCCGGGGGTAGGGCGCTCCTACAATGAGCAGTTCTTC.